These 24 T cell receptor beta chains originate from one sample sequenced in a study of patients and donors after allogeneic stem cell transplantation. MiXCR, run by TCRdb on the RT-PCR reads, gives a single entry per CDR3 protein. In the table there are about 200,000 distinct CDR3 sequences, roughly 40% of which are singletons. The sequencing sample was made of blood, either unsorted or a sorted T cell fraction (not recorded which). These receptors originate from a human donor who was either an allogeneic HSCT recipient or a stem cell or donor lymphocyte infusion donor (not recorded which). It is not recorded whose cells these are; they may come from a transplant donor.

DNA for the CDR3: TGCAGTGCCTACAGGGATACGGCTTTCTTT. Translating it yields CSAYRDTAFF. The chain uses TRBV20-1 and TRBJ1-1, with D tentatively TRBD1 (6 bases). CDR1 and CDR2 (germline): DFQATT, SNEGSKA (reference sequence). V lost 6 bases to trimming and J lost 11 bases, with 13 bases between them. This CDR3 is 10 amino acids long.

Only a few counts were recorded for this clonotype. The chain carries TRBV7-2 and TRBJ1-2; TRBD1 agrees at 7 bases. CDR1 and CDR2 (germline): SGHTA, FQGNSA. The CDR3 totals 13 residues. Germline trimming cut 2 bases from V and 7 bases from J; bases unmatched to any gene: 4. CDR3 sequence reads: CASSLIGGSGYTF. The CDR3 DNA follows: TGTGCCAGCAGCTTAATAGGGGGCAGTGGCTACACCTTC.

This clonotype was recorded a few times. For the CDR3, the DNA is TGTGCCAGCAGCGCGGAGGGGGTTGTGACTGAAGCTTTCTTT. This sequence encodes CASSAEGVVTEAFF. The genes are TRBV9 and TRBJ1-1, with a weak D call TRBD1 (6 bases). This CDR3 contains 14 residues. CDR1 SGDLS and CDR2 YYNGEE come from the germline V gene. V lost 3 bases and J 5 bases, leaving 14 bases between the germline ends. Using reference TRBV9 and TRBJ1-1 for the parts outside the CDR3, the full variable domain is DSGVTQTPKHLITATGQRVTLRCSPRSGDLSVYWYQQSLDQGLQFLIQYYNGEERAKGNILERFSAQQFPDLHSELNLSSLELGDSALYFCASSAEGVVTEAFFGQGTRLTVV.

This clonotype was seen at least ten times. The chain joins TRBV12-3 or TRBV12-4 to TRBJ1-5, with no clear D. The CDR3 sequence is 15 residues long. V was clipped by 0 bases and J by 0 bases, with 6 bases between them. The CDR3, as DNA: TGTGCCAGCAGTTTAGCCGGGGATAGCAATCAGCCCCAGCATTTT. Translation: CASSLAGDSNQPQHF.

Only one count was recorded for this clonotype. The CDR3: CASAGTYIQYF. CDR3 nucleotide sequence: TGTGCCAGCGCAGGGACTTACATTCAGTACTTC. V usage is TRBV12-3 or TRBV12-4 and J usage is TRBJ2-4; TRBD2 might be the D (6 bases). The V and J ends lost 8 bases and 8 bases respectively, with 10 bases between them. CDR3 length equals 11 residues.

The rearrangement links TRBV12-3 or TRBV12-4 to TRBJ1-2, with D uncertain. The V gene lost 3 bases and the J gene lost 8 bases, with 7 bases spanning the gap. The CDR3 extends over 11 amino acids. The CDR3 region has the DNA TGTGCCAGCAGTTTTGGCAGAGGCTACACCTTC. Translation: CASSFGRGYTF.

This clonotype has only a few counts. The chain carries TRBV6-6 and TRBJ1-1; D not certain. Germline V gene data show CDR1 as MNHNY and CDR2 as SVGAGI (reference sequence). This CDR3 is built from 14 residues. The V end was cut by 6 bases, the J end by 7 bases, with 18 bases between. The CDR3 DNA follows: TGTGCCAGCAGCCCTCGCCCCGGGGTAATTGAAGCTTTCTTT. Translated: CASSPRPGVIEAFF.

V gene TRBV28 combines with J gene TRBJ1-3, with D perhaps TRBD1 (6 bases). The germline CDR1 and CDR2 sequences are MDHEN and SYDVKM. V was pared by 3 bases and J by 2 bases, with 11 bases between. The CDR3 is 15 amino acids. In nucleotides, the CDR3 is TGTGCCAGCAGTTTGAGGGGGATTCCTGGAAACACCATATATTTT. It codes for CASSLRGIPGNTIYF.

This clonotype was recorded once. CDR3 sequence (DNA): TGTGCCAGCAGCGTAGAACAAATCTCCTACGAGCAGTACTTC. Translating gives CASSVEQISYEQYF. This rearrangement joins TRBV9 to TRBJ2-7; unclear D gene. Germline assignment: CDR1 SGDLS and CDR2 YYNGEE. With 0 bases removed from V and 0 bases from J, the gap between germline ends came to 7 bases. The CDR3 spans 14 residues.

The V call is TRBV14, the J call TRBJ1-2; D is possibly TRBD1 (6 bases). Germline V gene lookup returns CDR1 SGHDN and CDR2 FVKESK. CDR3 length: 13 amino acids. V was clipped by 3 bases and J by 5 bases, with 10 bases between them. CDR3 amino acids: CASSQGALYGYTF. DNA for the CDR3: TGTGCCAGCAGCCAGGGGGCGCTTTATGGCTACACCTTC.

V gene TRBV20-1 combines with J gene TRBJ2-2; a possible D gene is TRBD2 (5 bases). Per the germline V gene, CDR1 is DFQATT and CDR2 is SNEGSKA (reference sequence). The ends were cut back, 3 bases at V and 4 bases at J, with 18 bases in the middle. The CDR3 length is 16 residues. The CDR3 region is CSARVWGVESTGELFF. DNA for the CDR3: TGCAGTGCTAGGGTCTGGGGAGTCGAGAGCACCGGGGAGCTGTTTTTT.

V gene TRBV6-5 combines with J gene TRBJ1-6; D is uncertain. The germline V gene encodes CDR1 MNHEY and CDR2 SVGAGI. V was clipped by 6 bases and J by 7 bases, with 7 bases between them. This CDR3 comprises 12 residues. This CDR3 reads CASSSGNSPLHF. In DNA form, the CDR3 reads TGTGCCAGCAGCTCGGGAAATTCACCCCTCCACTTT.

This clonotype was seen more than once but under ten times. V and J are TRBV20-1 and TRBJ2-7; no firm D call. V was pared by 3 bases and J by 4 bases, with 16 bases between. In germline, CDR1 is DFQATT, CDR2 SNEGSKA (reference sequence). The CDR3 totals 14 residues. The CDR3 region is CSASNRAGGYEQYF. CDR3 DNA: TGCAGTGCTAGTAATCGGGCTGGCGGTTACGAGCAGTACTTC.

There are a few counts of this clonotype. The chain carries TRBV12-3 or TRBV12-4 and TRBJ1-1; D is unclear. The CDR3 is 14 residues long. The V gene lost 0 bases and the J gene lost 3 bases, with 8 bases spanning the gap. In nucleotides, the CDR3 is TGTGCCAGCAGTTTAGCGAGGGTCTACACTGAAGCTTTCTTT. This encodes CASSLARVYTEAFF.

This clonotype was seen more than once but under ten times. Here the CDR3 reads CATSFLQGNQPQHF. CDR3 DNA sequence: TGTGCCACCAGCTTTCTACAGGGAAACCAGCCCCAGCATTTT. The chain has TRBV15 and TRBJ1-5; TRBD1 might be the D (6 bases). Germline V gene sequence: CDR1 LNHNV, CDR2 YYDKDF (reference sequence). The CDR3 runs to 14 residues. Trimming pared 5 bases from V and 7 bases from J, leaving 15 bases between.

The gene calls are TRBV24-1 and TRBJ2-1; D gene ambiguous. V lost 3 bases and J 1 base, leaving 12 bases between the germline ends. The CDR3 length is 16 residues. Germline CDR1 reads KGHDR; CDR2 reads SFDVKD. This CDR3 reads CATSDTRRSSYNEQFF. DNA for the CDR3: TGTGCCACCAGTGATACTCGCAGGTCATCCTACAATGAGCAGTTCTTC.

This clonotype was observed a handful of times. The rearrangement joins TRBV28 to TRBJ1-2; D is uncertain. The V gene lost 2 bases and the J gene lost 2 bases, with 12 bases spanning the gap. The CDR3 is 15 amino acids. Germline assignment: CDR1 MDHEN and CDR2 SYDVKM. As DNA, the CDR3 is TGTGCCAGCAGTTTAGGTCTGGGCCCAAACTATGGCTACACCTTC. This sequence encodes CASSLGLGPNYGYTF.

This clonotype showed up just a few times. The chain is built from TRBV5-6 and TRBJ2-3; 10 bases map to TRBD1. The junction had 7 bases not matched to a gene; V was cut back by 2 bases and J by 7 bases. This CDR3 is built from 15 residues. The germline V gene has CDR1 SGHDT and CDR2 YYEEEE. In nucleotides, the CDR3 is TGTGCCAGCAGCTTTCCCGGGACAGGGGCACATACGCAGTATTTT. The encoded protein is CASSFPGTGAHTQYF.

This chain uses TRBV27 with TRBJ2-5; 9 bases fit TRBD2. The CDR3 length is 13 residues. J lost 5 bases, V lost 6 bases, and 4 bases had no gene match. Germline assignment: CDR1 MNHEY and CDR2 SMNVEV (reference sequence). The CDR3 DNA reads as TGTGCCAGCAGAGAGAGCGGGAGGGAGACCCAGTACTTC. Residues: CASRESGRETQYF.

The chain couples TRBV29-1 to TRBJ1-2, with TRBD1 matching over 7 bases. The CDR3 is made up of 12 amino acids. The V gene end was trimmed by 5 bases and the J gene end by 7 bases; junction bases not matched to a gene: 7. Germline CDR1 and CDR2: SQVTM and ANQGSEA. This chain's CDR3 is CSVPTGAGGYTF. The DNA of the CDR3 is TGCAGCGTTCCAACAGGGGCGGGTGGCTACACCTTC.

This clonotype was counted a few times. This rearrangement joins TRBV28 to TRBJ1-2; no reliable D call. Trimming took off 2 bases at V and 4 bases at J, with 11 bases between the two ends. The CDR3 spans 14 residues. CDR1 is MDHEN and CDR2 is SYDVKM in the germline V gene. The CDR3 is CASSLVRERYGYTF. The CDR3 nucleotides read TGTGCCAGCAGTTTAGTCCGAGAACGCTATGGCTACACCTTC.

This clonotype appeared a few times. The junction and the germline gene differ at one end; a read error may be behind it. The chain employs TRBV5-1 and TRBJ2-3, with D unclear. The germline gives CDR1 SGHRS, CDR2 YFSETQ. This CDR3 contains 11 residues. The CDR3, as DNA: TGTGCCAGCAGATCCACAGATACGCAGTATTTT. It specifies CASRSTDTQYF.

The chain combines TRBV6-2 or TRBV6-3 with TRBJ1-2; 7 bases are a match to TRBD1. Germline assignment: CDR1 MNHEY and CDR2 SVGEGT. CDR3 length: 15 residues. V trimming: 7 bases; J trimming: 0 bases; junction bases outside the gene matches: 8. The CDR3 coding sequence is TGTGCCAGCAACCCGGGACAGACCCCTAACTATGGCTACACCTTC. Translated, it gives CASNPGQTPNYGYTF.

This clonotype was counted a few times. The chain joins TRBV29-1 to TRBJ1-1; D unclear. The V end lost 1 base, the J end lost 7 bases, and 13 bases lay between the germline ends. Looked up from germline, CDR1 is SQVTM and CDR2 is ANQGSEA. The CDR3 extends over 13 amino acids. The CDR3 protein is CSVEGSIIFEAFF. In DNA, the CDR3 is TGCAGCGTTGAAGGGAGCATCATTTTTGAAGCTTTCTTT.